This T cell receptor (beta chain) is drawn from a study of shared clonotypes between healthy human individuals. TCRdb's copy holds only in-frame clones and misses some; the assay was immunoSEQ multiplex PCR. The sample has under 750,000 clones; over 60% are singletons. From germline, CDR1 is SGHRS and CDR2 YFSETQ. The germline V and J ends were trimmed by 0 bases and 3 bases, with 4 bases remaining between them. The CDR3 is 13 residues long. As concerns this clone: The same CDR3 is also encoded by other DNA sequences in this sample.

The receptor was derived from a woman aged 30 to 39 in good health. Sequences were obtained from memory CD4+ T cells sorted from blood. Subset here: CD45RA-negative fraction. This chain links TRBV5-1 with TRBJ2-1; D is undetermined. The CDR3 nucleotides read TGCGCCAGCAGCTTGGATGGCTACAATGAGCAGTTCTTC. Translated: CASSLDGYNEQFF.